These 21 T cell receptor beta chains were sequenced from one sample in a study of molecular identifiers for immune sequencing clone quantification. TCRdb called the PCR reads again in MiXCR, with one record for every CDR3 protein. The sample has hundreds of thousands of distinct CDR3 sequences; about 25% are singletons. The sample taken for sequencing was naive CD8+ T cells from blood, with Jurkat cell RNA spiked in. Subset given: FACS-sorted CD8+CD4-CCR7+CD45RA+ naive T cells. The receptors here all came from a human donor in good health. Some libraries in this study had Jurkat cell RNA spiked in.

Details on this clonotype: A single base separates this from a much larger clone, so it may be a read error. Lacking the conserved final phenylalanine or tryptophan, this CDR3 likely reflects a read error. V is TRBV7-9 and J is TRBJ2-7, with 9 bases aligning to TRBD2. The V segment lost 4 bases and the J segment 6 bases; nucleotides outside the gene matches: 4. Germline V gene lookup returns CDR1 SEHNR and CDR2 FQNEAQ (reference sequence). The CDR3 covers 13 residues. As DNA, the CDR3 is TGTGCCAGCAGCTCCCGACTAGCGGTCGAGCAGTACCTC. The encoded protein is CASSSRLAVEQYL.

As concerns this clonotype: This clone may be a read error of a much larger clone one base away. In nucleotides, the CDR3 is TGTGCCAGCAGTGCCCGGACAGGGAACCACGGGCAGTACTTC. This translates into CASSARTGNHGQYF. V gene TRBV12-3 or TRBV12-4 combines with J gene TRBJ2-7, with 8 bases identical to TRBD1. CDR3 size: 14 residues. J gave up 9 bases and V 5 bases, and 12 bases lay outside the gene matches.

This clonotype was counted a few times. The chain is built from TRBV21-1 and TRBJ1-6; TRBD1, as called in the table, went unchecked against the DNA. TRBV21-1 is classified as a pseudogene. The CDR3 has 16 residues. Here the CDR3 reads CASRGAANSYNSPLHF. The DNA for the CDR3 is TGTGCCAGCAGGGGGGCAGCCAACTCCTATAATTCACCCCTCCACTTT.

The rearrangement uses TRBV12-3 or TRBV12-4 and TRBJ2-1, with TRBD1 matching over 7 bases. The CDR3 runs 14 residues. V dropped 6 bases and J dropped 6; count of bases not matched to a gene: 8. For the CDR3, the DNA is TGTGCCAGCAGCCCAACAGGGACAGCCAATGAGCAGTTCTTC. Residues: CASSPTGTANEQFF.

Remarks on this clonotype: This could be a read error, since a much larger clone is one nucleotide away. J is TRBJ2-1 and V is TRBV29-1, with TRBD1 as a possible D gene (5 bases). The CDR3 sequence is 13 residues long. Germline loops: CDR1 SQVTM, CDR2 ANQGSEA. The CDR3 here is CSVETRQRNEQVF. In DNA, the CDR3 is TGCAGCGTTGAAACCAGACAGCGCAATGAGCAGGTCTTC.

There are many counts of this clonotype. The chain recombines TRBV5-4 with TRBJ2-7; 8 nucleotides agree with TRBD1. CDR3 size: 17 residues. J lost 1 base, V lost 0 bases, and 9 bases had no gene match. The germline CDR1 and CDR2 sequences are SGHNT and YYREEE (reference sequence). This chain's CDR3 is CASSLDQGRGHSYEQYF. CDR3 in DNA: TGTGCCAGCAGCTTGGACCAAGGCAGGGGGCATTCCTACGAGCAGTACTTC.

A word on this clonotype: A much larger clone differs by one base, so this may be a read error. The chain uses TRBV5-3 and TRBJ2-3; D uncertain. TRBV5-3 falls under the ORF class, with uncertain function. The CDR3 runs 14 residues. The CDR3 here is CASSFRRHTDTQYF. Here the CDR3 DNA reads TGTGCCAGCAGCTTTCGGCGGCACACGGATACGCAGTATTTT.

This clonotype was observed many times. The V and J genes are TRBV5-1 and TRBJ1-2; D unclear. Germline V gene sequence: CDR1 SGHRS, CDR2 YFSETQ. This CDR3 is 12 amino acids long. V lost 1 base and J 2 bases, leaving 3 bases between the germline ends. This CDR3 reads CASSLQNYGYTF. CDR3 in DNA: TGCGCCAGCAGCTTGCAAAACTATGGCTACACCTTC.

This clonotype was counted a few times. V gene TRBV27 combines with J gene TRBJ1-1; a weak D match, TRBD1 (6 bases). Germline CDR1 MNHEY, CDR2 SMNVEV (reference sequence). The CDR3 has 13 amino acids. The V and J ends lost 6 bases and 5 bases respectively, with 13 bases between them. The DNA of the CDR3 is TGTGCCAGCAGCGAGGGGGGGTGGACTGAAGCTTTCTTT. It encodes CASSEGGWTEAFF.

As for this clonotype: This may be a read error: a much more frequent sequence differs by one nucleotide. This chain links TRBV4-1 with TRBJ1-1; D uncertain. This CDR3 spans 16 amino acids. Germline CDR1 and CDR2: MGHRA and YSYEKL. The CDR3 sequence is CASGQQTTDMNTEAFF. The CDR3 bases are TGCGCCAGCGGCCAACAAACTACAGATATGAACACTGAAGCTTTCTTT.

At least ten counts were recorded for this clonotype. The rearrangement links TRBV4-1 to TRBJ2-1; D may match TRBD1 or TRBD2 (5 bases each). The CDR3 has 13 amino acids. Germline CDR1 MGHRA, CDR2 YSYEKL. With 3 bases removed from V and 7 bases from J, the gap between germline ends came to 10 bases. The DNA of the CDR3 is TGCGCCAGCAGCCAGGGGGACGGGAATGAGCAGTTCTTC. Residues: CASSQGDGNEQFF.

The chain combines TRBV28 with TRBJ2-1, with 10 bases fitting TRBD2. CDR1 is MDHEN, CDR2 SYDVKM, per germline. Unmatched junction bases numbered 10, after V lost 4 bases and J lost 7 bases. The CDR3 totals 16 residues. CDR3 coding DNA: TGTGCCAGCAGTTCGTCTAGCGGGAGTGTGACGAATGAGCAGTTCTTC. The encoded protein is CASSSSSGSVTNEQFF.

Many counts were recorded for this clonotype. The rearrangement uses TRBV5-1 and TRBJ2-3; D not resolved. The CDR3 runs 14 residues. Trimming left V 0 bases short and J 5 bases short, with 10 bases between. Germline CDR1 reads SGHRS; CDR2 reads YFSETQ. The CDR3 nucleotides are TGCGCCAGCAGCTTGGCAGATACGAGAGATACGCAGTATTTT. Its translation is CASSLADTRDTQYF.

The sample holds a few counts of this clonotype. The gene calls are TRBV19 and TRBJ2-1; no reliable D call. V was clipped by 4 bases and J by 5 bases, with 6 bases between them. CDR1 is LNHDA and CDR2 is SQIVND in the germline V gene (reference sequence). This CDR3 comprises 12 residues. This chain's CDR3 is CASSTQNNEQFF. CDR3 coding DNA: TGTGCCAGTAGTACTCAAAACAATGAGCAGTTCTTC.

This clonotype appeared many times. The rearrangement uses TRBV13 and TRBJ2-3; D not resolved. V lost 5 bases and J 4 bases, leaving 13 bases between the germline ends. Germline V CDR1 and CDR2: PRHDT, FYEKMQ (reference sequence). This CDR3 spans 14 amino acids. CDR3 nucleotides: TGTGCCAGCAGCCCCTTCCTATCATCAGATACGCAGTATTTT. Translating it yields CASSPFLSSDTQYF.

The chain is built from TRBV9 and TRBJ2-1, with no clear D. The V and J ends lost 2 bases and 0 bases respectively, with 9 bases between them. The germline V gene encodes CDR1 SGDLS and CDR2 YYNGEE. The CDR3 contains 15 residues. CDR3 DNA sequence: TGTGCCAGCAGCGTTGACACGAGCTCCTACAATGAGCAGTTCTTC. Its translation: CASSVDTSSYNEQFF. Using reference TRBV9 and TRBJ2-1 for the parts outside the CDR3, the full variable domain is DSGVTQTPKHLITATGQRVTLRCSPRSGDLSVYWYQQSLDQGLQFLIQYYNGEERAKGNILERFSAQQFPDLHSELNLSSLELGDSALYFCASSVDTSSYNEQFFGPGTRLTVL.

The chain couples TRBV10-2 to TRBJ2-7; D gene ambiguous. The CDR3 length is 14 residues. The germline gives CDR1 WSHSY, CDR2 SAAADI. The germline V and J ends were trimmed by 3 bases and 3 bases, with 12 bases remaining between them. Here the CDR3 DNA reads TGCGCCAGCAGTGAAGTCCAGGAAAGCTACGAGCAGTACTTC. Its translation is CASSEVQESYEQYF.

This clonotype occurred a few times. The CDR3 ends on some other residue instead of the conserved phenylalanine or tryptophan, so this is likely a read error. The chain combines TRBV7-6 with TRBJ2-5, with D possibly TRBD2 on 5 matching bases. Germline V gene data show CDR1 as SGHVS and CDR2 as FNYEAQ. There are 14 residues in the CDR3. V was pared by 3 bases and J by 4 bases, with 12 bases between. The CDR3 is CASSFVLRGETQYS. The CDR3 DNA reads TGTGCCAGCAGCTTCGTCCTCCGGGGAGAGACCCAGTACTCC.

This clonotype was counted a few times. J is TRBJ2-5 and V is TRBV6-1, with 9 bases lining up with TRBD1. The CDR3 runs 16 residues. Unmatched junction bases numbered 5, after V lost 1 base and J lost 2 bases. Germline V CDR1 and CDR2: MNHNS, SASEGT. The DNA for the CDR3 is TGTGCCAGCAGTGAAGGGGGACAGGGAACACAAGAGACCCAGTACTTC. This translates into CASSEGGQGTQETQYF.

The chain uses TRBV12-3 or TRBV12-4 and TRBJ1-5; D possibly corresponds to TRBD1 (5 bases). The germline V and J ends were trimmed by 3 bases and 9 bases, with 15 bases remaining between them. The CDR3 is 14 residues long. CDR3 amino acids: CASSFGARFGPQHF. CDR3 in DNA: TGTGCCAGCAGTTTCGGGGCCCGATTTGGGCCCCAGCATTTT.

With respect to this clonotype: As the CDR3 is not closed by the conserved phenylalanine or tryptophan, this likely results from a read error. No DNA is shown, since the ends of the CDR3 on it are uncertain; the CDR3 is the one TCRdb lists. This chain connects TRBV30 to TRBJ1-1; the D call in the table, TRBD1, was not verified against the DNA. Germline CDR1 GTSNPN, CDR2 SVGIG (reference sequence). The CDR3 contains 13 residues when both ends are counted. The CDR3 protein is CAWSVLGGTEAGL.